The 3 T cell receptor beta chains reported below all come from one sample, sequenced in a study of PD-1 blockade in classical Hodgkin lymphoma. The repertoire was sequenced with immunoSEQ multiplex PCR; TCRdb's copy has only in-frame clones and lacks some. Of about 24,000 clones in the sample, under 90% were seen once. Brentuximab vedotin exposure varied among the patients, all of whom had relapsed after autologous stem cell transplantation. Material: peripheral blood mononuclear cells (PBMCs), obtained before the second cycle of nivolumab. These receptors all come from a human donor with classical Hodgkin lymphoma.

The chain is built from TRBV19 and TRBJ2-3, with D unresolved. The germline V gene encodes CDR1 LNHDA and CDR2 SQIVND (reference sequence). The CDR3 spans 15 residues. Trimming took 2 bases from V and 6 from J, leaving 15 bases between them. CDR3 region: CASSISTVRLDTQYF. CDR3 sequence (DNA): TGTGCCAGTAGTATATCAACGGTTCGCTTGGATACGCAGTATTTT.

This chain connects TRBV18 to TRBJ1-5, with D possibly TRBD1 on 6 matching bases. The CDR3 runs 16 residues. V was clipped by 4 bases and J by 4 bases, with 17 bases between them. The germline CDR1 and CDR2 sequences are KGHSH and LQKENI. The CDR3 nucleotides read TGTGCCAGCTCACAAACGGACAGCGTGAGGAATCAGCCCCAGCATTTT. Its protein product is CASSQTDSVRNQPQHF. Supplemented by reference TRBV18 and TRBJ1-5, the full variable domain reads NAGVMQNPRHLVRRRGQEARLRCSPMKGHSHVYWYRQLPEEGLKFMVYLQKENIIDESGMPKERFSAEFPKEGPSILRIQQVVRGDSAAYFCASSQTDSVRNQPQHFGDGTRLSIL.

CDR3 nucleotide sequence: TGTGCTAGTGGAGATGGCCCTAGCGGGCACCAAGAGACCCAGTACTTC. This translates into CASGDGPSGHQETQYF. This chain connects TRBV12-5 to TRBJ2-5; TRBD2 agrees at 8 bases. CDR1 and CDR2 from the germline V gene are LGHNT and FRNRAP. The CDR3 contains 16 residues. V dropped 6 bases and J dropped 0; count of bases not matched to a gene: 9.